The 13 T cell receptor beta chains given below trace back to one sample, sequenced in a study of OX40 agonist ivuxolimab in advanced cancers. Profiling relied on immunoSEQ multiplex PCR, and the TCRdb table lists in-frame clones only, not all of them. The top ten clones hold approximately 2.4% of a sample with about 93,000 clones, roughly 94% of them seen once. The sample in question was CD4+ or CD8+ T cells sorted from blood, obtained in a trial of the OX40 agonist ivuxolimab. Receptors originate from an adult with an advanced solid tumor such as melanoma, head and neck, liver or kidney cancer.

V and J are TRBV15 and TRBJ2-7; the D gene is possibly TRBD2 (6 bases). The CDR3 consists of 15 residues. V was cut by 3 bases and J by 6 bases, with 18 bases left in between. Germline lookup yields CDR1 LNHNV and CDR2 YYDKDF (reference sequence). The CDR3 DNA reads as TGTGCCACCAGCAGCGATAAGCGGGTCTCGGGCGAGCAGTACTTC. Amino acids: CATSSDKRVSGEQYF.

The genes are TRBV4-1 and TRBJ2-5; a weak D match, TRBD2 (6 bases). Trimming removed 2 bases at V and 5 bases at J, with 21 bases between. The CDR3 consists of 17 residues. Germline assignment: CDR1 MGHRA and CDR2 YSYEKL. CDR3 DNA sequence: TGCGCCAGCAGCCAAAGTTCTGCGGGCGGGGCGGGGGAGACCCAGTACTTC. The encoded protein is CASSQSSAGGAGETQYF.

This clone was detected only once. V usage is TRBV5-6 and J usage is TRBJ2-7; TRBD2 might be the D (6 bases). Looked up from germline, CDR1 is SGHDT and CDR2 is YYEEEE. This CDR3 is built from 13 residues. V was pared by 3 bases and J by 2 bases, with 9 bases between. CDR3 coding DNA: TGTGCCAGCAGCTCCGGGGGACCCTACGAGCAGTACTTC. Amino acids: CASSSGGPYEQYF. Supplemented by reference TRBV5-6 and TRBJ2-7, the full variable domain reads DAGVTQSPTHLIKTRGQQVTLRCSPKSGHDTVSWYQQALGQGPQFIFQYYEEEERQRGNFPDRFSGHQFPNYSSELNVNALLLGDSALYLCASSSGGPYEQYFGPGTRLTVT.

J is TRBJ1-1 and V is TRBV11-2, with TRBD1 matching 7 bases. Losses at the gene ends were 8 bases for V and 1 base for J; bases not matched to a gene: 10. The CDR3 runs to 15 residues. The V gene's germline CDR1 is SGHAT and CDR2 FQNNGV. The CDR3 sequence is CASGYVTGRNTEAFF. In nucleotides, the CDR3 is TGTGCCAGCGGTTACGTGACAGGGAGGAACACTGAAGCTTTCTTT. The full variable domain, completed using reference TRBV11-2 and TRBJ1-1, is EAGVAQSPRYKIIEKRQSVAFWCNPISGHATLYWYQQILGQGPKLLIQFQNNGVVDDSQLPKDRFSAERLKGVDSTLKIQPAKLEDSAVYLCASGYVTGRNTEAFFGQGTRLTVV.

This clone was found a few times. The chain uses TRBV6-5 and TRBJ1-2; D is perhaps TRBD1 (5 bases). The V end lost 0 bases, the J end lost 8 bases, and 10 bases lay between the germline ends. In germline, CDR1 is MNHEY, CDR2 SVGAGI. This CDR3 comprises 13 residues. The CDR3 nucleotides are TGTGCCAGCAGTTACTCTACGACAGTCGGCTACACCTTC. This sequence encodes CASSYSTTVGYTF.

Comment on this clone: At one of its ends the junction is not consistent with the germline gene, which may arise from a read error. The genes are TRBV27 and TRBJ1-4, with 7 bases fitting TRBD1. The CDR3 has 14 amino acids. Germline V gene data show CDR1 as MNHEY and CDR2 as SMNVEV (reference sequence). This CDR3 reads CVSSLRQGDEKLFF. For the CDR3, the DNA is TGTGTCAGCAGTTTAAGACAGGGAGATGAAAAACTGTTTTTT.

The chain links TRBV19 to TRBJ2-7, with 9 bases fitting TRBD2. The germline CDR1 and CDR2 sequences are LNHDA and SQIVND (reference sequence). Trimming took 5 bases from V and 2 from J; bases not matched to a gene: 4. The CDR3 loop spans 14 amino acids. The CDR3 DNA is TGTGCCAGTAGTCCGTCTAGCGGGACCTACGAGCAGTACTTC. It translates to CASSPSSGTYEQYF.

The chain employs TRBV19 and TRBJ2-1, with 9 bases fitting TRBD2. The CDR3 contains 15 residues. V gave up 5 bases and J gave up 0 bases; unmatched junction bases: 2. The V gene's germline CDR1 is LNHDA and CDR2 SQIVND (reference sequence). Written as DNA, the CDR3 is TGTGCCAGTAGTCGTAGCGGGAGCTCCTACAATGAGCAGTTCTTC. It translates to CASSRSGSSYNEQFF. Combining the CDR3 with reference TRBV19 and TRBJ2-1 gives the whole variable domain DGGITQSPKYLFRKEGQNVTLSCEQNLNHDAMYWYRQDPGQGLRLIYYSQIVNDFQKGDIAEGYSVSREKKESFPLTVTSAQKNPTAFYLCASSRSGSSYNEQFFGPGTRLTVL.

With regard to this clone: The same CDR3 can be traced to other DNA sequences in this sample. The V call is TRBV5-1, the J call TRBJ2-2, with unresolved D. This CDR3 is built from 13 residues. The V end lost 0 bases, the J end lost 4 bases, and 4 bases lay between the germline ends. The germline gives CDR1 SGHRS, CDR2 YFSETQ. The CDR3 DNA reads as TGCGCCAGCAGCTTGGGAGGCACCGGGGAGCTGTTTTTT. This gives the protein CASSLGGTGELFF.

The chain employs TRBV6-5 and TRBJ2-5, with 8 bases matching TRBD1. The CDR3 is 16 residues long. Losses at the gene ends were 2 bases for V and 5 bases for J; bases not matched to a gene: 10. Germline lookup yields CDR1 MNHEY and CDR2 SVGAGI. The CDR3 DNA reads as TGTGCCAGCAGTTACGACACAGGGGGAAACGTGGAGACCCAGTACTTC. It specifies CASSYDTGGNVETQYF.

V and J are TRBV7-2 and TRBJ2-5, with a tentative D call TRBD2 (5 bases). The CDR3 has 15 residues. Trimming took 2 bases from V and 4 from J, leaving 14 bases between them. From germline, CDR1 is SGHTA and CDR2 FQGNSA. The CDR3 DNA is TGTGCCAGCAGCTTAACTGAGGGAACGGGAGAGACCCAGTACTTC. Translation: CASSLTEGTGETQYF.

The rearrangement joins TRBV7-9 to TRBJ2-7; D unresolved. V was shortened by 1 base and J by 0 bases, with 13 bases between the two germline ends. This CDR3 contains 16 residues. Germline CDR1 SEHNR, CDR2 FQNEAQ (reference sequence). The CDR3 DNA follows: TGTGCCAGCAGCTTAGTGGCGGCCCTGAGCTCCTACGAGCAGTACTTC. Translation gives CASSLVAALSSYEQYF.

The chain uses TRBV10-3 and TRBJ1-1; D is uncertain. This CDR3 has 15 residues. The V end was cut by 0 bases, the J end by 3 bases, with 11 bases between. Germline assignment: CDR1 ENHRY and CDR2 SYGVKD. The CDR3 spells CAISESDDIYTEAFF. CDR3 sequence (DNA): TGTGCCATCAGTGAGTCTGACGACATTTACACTGAAGCTTTCTTT.